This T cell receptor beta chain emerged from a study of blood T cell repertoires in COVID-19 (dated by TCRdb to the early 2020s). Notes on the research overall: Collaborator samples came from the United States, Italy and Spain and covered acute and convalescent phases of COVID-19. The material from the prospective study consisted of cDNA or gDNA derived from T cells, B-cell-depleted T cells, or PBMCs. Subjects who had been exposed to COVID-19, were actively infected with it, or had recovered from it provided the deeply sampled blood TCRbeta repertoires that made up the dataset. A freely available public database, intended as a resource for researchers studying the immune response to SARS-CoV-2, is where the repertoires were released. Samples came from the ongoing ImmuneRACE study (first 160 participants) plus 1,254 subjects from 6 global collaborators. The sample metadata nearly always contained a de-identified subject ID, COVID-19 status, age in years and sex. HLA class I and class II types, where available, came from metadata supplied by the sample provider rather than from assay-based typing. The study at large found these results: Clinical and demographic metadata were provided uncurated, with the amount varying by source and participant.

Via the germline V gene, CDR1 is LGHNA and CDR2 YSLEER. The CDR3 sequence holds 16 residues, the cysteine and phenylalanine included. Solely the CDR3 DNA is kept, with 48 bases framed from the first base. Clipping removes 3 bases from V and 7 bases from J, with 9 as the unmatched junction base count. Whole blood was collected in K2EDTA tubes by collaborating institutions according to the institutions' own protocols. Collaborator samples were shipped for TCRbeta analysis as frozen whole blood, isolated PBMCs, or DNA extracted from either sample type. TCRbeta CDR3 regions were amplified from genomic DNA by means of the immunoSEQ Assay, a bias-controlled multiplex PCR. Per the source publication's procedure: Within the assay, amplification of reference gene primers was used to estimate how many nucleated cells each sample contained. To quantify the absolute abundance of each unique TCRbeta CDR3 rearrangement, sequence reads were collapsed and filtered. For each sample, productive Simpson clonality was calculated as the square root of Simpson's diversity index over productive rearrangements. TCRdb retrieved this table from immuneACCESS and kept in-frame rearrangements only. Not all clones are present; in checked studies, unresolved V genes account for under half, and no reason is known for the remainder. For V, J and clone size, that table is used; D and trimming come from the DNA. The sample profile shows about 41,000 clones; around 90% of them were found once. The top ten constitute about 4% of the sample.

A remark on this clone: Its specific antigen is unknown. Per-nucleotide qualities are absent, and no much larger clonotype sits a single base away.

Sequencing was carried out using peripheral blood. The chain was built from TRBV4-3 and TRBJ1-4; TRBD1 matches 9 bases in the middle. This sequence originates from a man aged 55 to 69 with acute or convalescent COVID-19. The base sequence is TGCGCCAGCAGCCAGACGACGGGACAGGGAGGTGAAAAACTGTTTTTT. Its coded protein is CASSQTTGQGGEKLFF.